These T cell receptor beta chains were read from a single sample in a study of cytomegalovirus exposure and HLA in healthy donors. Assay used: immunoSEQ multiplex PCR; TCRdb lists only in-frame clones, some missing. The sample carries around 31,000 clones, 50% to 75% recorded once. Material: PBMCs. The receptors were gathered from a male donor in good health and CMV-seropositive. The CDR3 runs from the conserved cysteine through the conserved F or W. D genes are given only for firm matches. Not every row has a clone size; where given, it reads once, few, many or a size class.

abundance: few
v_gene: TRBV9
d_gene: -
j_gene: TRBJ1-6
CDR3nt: TGTGCCAGCAGCTCGTCCCTGGACACTTCACCCCTCCACTTT
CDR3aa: CASSSSLDTSPLHF

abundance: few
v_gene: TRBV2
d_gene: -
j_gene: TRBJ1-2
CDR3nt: TGTGCCAGCAGTGGTCAGGGGAAGTATGGCTACACCTTC
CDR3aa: CASSGQGKYGYTF

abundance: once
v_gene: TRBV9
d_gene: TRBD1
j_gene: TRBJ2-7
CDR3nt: TGTGCCAGCAGCGTAGGTAGCAGGGGGAGCAACGAGCAGTACTTC
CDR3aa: CASSVGSRGSNEQYF

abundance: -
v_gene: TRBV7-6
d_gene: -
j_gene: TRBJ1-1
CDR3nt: TGTGCCAGCAGCCCTACAGGGATGAACACTGAAGCTTTCTTT
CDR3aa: CASSPTGMNTEAFF

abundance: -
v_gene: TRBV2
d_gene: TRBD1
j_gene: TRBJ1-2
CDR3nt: TGTGCCAGGACAGGGGGAGGGGGCGGCTACACCTTC
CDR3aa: CARTGGGGGYTF

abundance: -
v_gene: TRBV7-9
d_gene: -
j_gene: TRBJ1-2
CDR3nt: TGTGCCAGCGTCCACGGGGAACGCCTTTATGGCTACACCTTC
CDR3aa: CASVHGERLYGYTF

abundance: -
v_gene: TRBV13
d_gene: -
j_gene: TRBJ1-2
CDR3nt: TGTGCCAGCAGCTTTAGTTCGAGTAATGGGTGGCGGGGCTACACCTTC
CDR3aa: CASSFSSSNGWRGYTF

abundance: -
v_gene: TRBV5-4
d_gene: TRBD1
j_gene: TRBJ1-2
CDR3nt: TGTGCCAGCAGCCTGGACAGGGCCAACTATGGCTACACCTTC
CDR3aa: CASSLDRANYGYTF

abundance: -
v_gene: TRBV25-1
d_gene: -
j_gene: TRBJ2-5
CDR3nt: TGTGCCAGCAGTGTTCGGTTCCAAGAGACCCAGTACTTC
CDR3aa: CASSVRFQETQYF

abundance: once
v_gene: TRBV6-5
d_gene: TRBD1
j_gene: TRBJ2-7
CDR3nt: TGTGCCAGCAGCCCGACGGGCAGGGGGTACGAGCAGTACTTC
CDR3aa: CASSPTGRGYEQYF

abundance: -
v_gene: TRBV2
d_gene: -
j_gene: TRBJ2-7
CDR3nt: TGTGCCAGCACCCCCGGCGCGGTCCATCCCGGCGAGCAGTACTTC
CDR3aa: CASTPGAVHPGEQYF

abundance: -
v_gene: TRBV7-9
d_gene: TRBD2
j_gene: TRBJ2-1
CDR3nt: TGTGCCAGCACCGGGGGGGTGGCGGGCTACAATGAGCAGTTCTTC
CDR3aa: CASTGGVAGYNEQFF

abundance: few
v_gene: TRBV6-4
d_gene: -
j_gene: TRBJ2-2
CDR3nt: TGTGCCAGCAGTACTAAGGGGTCCACCGGGGAGCTGTTTTTT
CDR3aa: CASSTKGSTGELFF

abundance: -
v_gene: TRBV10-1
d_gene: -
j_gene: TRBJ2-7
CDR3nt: TGCGCCAGCAGGGGGGCAGGGGTGGGAGGGGAGCAGTACTTC
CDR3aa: CASRGAGVGGEQYF

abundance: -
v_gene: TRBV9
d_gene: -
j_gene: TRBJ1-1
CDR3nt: TGTGCCAGCAGCGTAGACTCCTCACTAAGGACTGAAGCTTTCTTT
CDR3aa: CASSVDSSLRTEAFF

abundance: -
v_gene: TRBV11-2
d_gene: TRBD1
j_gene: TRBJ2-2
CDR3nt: TGTGCCAGCAGCATCTGGACAGGAGCCACCGGGGAGCTGTTTTTT
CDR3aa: CASSIWTGATGELFF

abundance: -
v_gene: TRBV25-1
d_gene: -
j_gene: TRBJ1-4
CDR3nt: TGTGCCAGCAGTGGGAGACAGCCTGAAAAACTGTTTTTT
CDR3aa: CASSGRQPEKLFF

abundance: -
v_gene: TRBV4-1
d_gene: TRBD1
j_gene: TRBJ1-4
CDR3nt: TGCGCCAGCAGCCAAGGGCGCAGGGGGCGTAATGAAAAACTGTTTTTT
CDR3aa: CASSQGRRGRNEKLFF

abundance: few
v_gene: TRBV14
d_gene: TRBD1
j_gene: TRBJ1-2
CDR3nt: TGTGCCAGCAGCCAAGCCTTAACAGGGGCCTATGGCTACACCTTC
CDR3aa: CASSQALTGAYGYTF

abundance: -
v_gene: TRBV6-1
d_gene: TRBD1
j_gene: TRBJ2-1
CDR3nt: TGTGCCAGCGACAGGGGGCTGAGTGAGCAGTTCTTC
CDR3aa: CASDRGLSEQFF

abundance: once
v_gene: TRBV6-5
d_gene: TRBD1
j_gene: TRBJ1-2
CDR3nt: TGTGCCAGCAGTTCTGGACAGGGTCGGGGCTACACCTTC
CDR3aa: CASSSGQGRGYTF

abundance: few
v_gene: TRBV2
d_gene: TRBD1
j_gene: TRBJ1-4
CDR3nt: TGTGCCAGCACTCAAGGAGGGACAGGGTATGAAAAACTGTTTTTT
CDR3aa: CASTQGGTGYEKLFF

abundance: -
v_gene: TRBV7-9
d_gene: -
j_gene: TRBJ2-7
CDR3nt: TGTGCCAGCAGCTCGACCCGGGACAGTAGCGGCGAGCAGTACTTC
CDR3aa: CASSSTRDSSGEQYF

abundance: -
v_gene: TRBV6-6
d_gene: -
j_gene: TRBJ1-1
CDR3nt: TGTGCCAGCGGAGGAATAGGCACTGAAGCTTTCTTT
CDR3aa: CASGGIGTEAFF

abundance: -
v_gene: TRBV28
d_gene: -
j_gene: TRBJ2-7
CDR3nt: TGTGCCAGCAGAGCGCCTACCACCTACGAGCAGTACTTC
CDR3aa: CASRAPTTYEQYF

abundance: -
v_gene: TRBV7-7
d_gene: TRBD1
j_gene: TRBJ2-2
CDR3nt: TGTGCTAGCACCAAGGGTATCGGGACAGGGAACACCGGGGAGCTGTTTTTT
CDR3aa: CASTKGIGTGNTGELFF

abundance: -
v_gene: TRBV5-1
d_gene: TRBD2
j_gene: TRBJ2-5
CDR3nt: TGCGCCAGCAGCTTGAGCGGGAGAGACTCGGGGACCCAGTACTTC
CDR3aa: CASSLSGRDSGTQYF

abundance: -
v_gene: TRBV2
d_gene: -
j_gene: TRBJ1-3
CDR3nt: TGTGCCAGCAGTGTCCAGGGAGGGAACACCATATATTTT
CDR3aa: CASSVQGGNTIYF

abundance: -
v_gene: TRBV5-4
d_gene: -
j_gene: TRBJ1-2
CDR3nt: TGTGCCAGCAGCTCCAGTAACTATGGCTACACCTTC
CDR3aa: CASSSSNYGYTF

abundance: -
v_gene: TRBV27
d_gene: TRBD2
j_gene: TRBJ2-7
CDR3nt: TGTGCCAGCAGCCGAATTACAAGACTAGCGGGGGGTCTCGAGCAGTACTTC
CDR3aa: CASSRITRLAGGLEQYF

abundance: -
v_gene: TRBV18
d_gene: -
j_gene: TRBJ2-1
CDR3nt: TGTGCCAGCTCACCAGGCGGATACTCCTACAATGAGCAGTTCTTC
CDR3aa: CASSPGGYSYNEQFF

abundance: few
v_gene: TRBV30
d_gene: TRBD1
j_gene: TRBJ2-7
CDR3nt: TGTGCCTGGAGCAAACCCGGGACAGGATTCTACGAGCAGTACTTC
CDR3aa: CAWSKPGTGFYEQYF

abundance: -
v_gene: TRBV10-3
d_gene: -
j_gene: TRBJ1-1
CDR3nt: TGTGCCATCAGTGAATGGAGGAACACTGAAGCTTTCTTT
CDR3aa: CAISEWRNTEAFF

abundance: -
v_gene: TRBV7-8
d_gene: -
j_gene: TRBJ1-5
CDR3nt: TGTGCCAGCAGCCCCCGGGGACTCAATCAGCCCCAGCATTTT
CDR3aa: CASSPRGLNQPQHF

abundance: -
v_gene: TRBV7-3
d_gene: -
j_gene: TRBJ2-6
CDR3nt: TGTGCCAGCACCAACAGCTCTGGGGCCAACGTCCTGACTTTC
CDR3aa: CASTNSSGANVLTF

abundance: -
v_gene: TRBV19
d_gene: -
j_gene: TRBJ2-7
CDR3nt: TGTGCCAGTAGTGTGCAGGGGGGCAGCTCCTACGAGCAGTACTTC
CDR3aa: CASSVQGGSSYEQYF

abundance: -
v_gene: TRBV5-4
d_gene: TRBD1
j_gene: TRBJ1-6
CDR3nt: TGTGCCAGCAGCTTGCAGTCGGGACAGGGTGAATCACCCCTCCACTTT
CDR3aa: CASSLQSGQGESPLHF

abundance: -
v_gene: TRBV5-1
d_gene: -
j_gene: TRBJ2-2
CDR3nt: TGCGCCAGCAGCTTGTCCAGGACCGGGGAGCTGTTTTTT
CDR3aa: CASSLSRTGELFF

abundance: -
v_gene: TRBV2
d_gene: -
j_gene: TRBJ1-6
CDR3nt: TGTGCCAGCAGTGAAGGCCCGAGCTTTTCACCCCTCCACTTT
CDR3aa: CASSEGPSFSPLHF

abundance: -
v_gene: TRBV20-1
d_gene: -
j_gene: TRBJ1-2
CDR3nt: TGCAGGGCTCTCGGGGGTGCCGATACCTTC
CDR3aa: CRALGGADTF

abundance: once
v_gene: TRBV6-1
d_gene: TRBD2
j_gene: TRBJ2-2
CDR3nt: TGTGCCAGCAGTGGGGGACTAGCGGGAGGGGCCGGGGAGCTGTTTTTT
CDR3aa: CASSGGLAGGAGELFF